This TCR beta chain was obtained from a study of regulatory T cells in long-lasting Graves disease. The CDR3 totals 14 residues. With V trimmed by 4 bases and J by 8 bases, 4 bases remained unmatched. Looked up from germline, CDR1 is MNHNS and CDR2 is SASEGT. This clonotype was recorded at least ten times. Both iRepertoire HTBI primers and Arm-PCR of CDR3 regions were used to build the TCR beta libraries. TCRdb fed the multiplex PCR reads into MiXCR, producing one record per CDR3 protein. The data contain roughly 420,000 distinct CDR3 sequences, roughly 15% of them singletons. Time point here: newly diagnosed GD, antithyroid drugs for less than 3 months. Preparation of the TCR library used RNA extracted from PBMCs.

The specimen was peripheral blood mononuclear cells (PBMCs), collected at new diagnosis, from a patient treated with antithyroid drugs. The receptor was isolated from a female donor with Graves disease. The chain employs TRBV6-1 and TRBJ2-1, with TRBD1 matching 11 bases. The CDR3 loop is CASSAGTGGYEQFF. The CDR3, as DNA: TGTGCCAGCAGTGCCGGGACAGGGGGATATGAGCAGTTCTTC.